These T cell receptor beta chains were read from a single sample in a study of patients and donors after allogeneic stem cell transplantation. TCRdb redid the calling of the RT-PCR reads with MiXCR, one entry per CDR3 protein. The top ten hold about 3% of the sample, which has over 150,000 distinct CDR3 sequences, 30% seen once. Sequenced material: blood, either unsorted or a sorted T cell fraction (not recorded which). The receptors derive from a human donor who was either an allogeneic HSCT recipient or a stem cell or donor lymphocyte infusion donor (not recorded which). It is not recorded whose cells these are; they may come from a transplant donor. CDR3s include the opening cysteine and the closing phenylalanine or tryptophan. Each record gives: CDR3 DNA, CDR3 protein, V gene, clone size, J gene, D gene. The D gene is left open where the match is weak. Size values are once, few and many counts, or a class for expanded clones, and some rows have none.

CDR3nt: TGTGCCACCGACCCCGGGCCCCCCCGTGAAAAACTGTTTTTT
CDR3aa: CATDPGPPREKLFF
v_gene: TRBV24-1
abundance: few
j_gene: TRBJ1-4
d_gene: -

CDR3nt: TGTGCCAGCAGTAAGCTACTTTACAATGAGCAGTTCTTC
CDR3aa: CASSKLLYNEQFF
v_gene: TRBV12-3/TRBV12-4
abundance: -
j_gene: TRBJ2-1
d_gene: -

CDR3nt: TGCGCCAGCAGCTTCGGAGCCGAAGCTTTCTTT
CDR3aa: CASSFGAEAFF
v_gene: TRBV5-1
abundance: few
j_gene: TRBJ1-1
d_gene: -

CDR3nt: TGTGCCATCAGTGGGGACGGGGCTAACTATGGCTACACCTTC
CDR3aa: CAISGDGANYGYTF
v_gene: TRBV10-3
abundance: -
j_gene: TRBJ1-2
d_gene: -

CDR3nt: TGTGCCAGCAGCCAAGACGGCGGGAAGTCATACGAGCAGTACTTC
CDR3aa: CASSQDGGKSYEQYF
v_gene: TRBV4-2
abundance: few
j_gene: TRBJ2-7
d_gene: -

CDR3nt: TGTGCCTGGAGCGGGGACAGAGTAGAAGAAAAACTGTTTTTT
CDR3aa: CAWSGDRVEEKLFF
v_gene: TRBV30
abundance: -
j_gene: TRBJ1-4
d_gene: TRBD1

CDR3nt: TGTGCCAGCAGGGCCACAGGGGGCGAGACCCAGTACTTC
CDR3aa: CASRATGGETQYF
v_gene: TRBV12-3/TRBV12-4
abundance: -
j_gene: TRBJ2-5
d_gene: TRBD1

CDR3nt: TGTGCCAGCACCATGACAGGGGAGGCTGAAGCTTTCTTT
CDR3aa: CASTMTGEAEAFF
v_gene: TRBV12-3/TRBV12-4
abundance: few
j_gene: TRBJ1-1
d_gene: TRBD1

CDR3nt: TGTGCCAGCAGTTCGGGACAGGGAATAGGAAATAATCAGCCCCAGCATTTT
CDR3aa: CASSSGQGIGNNQPQHF
v_gene: TRBV6-6
abundance: -
j_gene: TRBJ1-5
d_gene: TRBD1

CDR3nt: TGTGCCAGCAGACTAACCCTAGCTCAGAACACTGAAGCTTTCTTT
CDR3aa: CASRLTLAQNTEAFF
v_gene: TRBV6-5
abundance: -
j_gene: TRBJ1-1
d_gene: -

CDR3nt: TGTGCCAGCTCACCATCTCAGGCTATGAACACTGAAGCTTTCTTT
CDR3aa: CASSPSQAMNTEAFF
v_gene: TRBV18
abundance: few
j_gene: TRBJ1-1
d_gene: -

CDR3nt: TGTGCCAGCAGCTTAGTCAGCGGGAACACTGAAGCTTTCTTT
CDR3aa: CASSLVSGNTEAFF
v_gene: TRBV7-2
abundance: few
j_gene: TRBJ1-1
d_gene: -

CDR3nt: TGTGCCACCAGTGATCCGCCGGGACAGGGTAACTATGGCTACACCTTC
CDR3aa: CATSDPPGQGNYGYTF
v_gene: TRBV24-1
abundance: few
j_gene: TRBJ1-2
d_gene: TRBD1

CDR3nt: TGTGCCAGCAGCGTAGGATCTGGGGGCAACTACGAGCAGTACTTC
CDR3aa: CASSVGSGGNYEQYF
v_gene: TRBV9
abundance: once
j_gene: TRBJ2-7
d_gene: -

CDR3nt: TGTGCCAGCAGTTTGGGGACCCTCAATCAGCCCCAGCATTTT
CDR3aa: CASSLGTLNQPQHF
v_gene: TRBV12-3/TRBV12-4
abundance: many
j_gene: TRBJ1-5
d_gene: -